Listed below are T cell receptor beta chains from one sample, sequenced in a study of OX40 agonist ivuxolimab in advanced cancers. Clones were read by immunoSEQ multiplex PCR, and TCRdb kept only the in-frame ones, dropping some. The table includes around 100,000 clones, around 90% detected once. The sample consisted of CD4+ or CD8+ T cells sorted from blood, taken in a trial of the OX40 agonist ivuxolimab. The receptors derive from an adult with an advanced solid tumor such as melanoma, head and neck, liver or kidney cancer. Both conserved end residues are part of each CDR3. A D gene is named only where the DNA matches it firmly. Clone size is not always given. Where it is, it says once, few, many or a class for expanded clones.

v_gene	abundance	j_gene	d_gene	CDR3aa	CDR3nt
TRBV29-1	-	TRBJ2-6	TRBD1	CSVEQGPHSGANVLTF	TGCAGCGTGGAACAGGGGCCTCATTCTGGGGCCAACGTCCTGACTTTC
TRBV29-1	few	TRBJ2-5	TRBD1	CSVDGTGGQRRETQYF	TGCAGCGTTGATGGGACAGGGGGCCAGAGGAGAGAGACCCAGTACTTC
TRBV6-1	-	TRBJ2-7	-	CASSEAAGQPYEQYF	TGTGCCAGCAGTGAAGCAGCGGGACAGCCCTACGAGCAGTACTTC
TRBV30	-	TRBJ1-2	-	CASMEGRHTHGYTF	TGTGCCTCCATGGAGGGGCGCCACACCCATGGCTACACCTTC
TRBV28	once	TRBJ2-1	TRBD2	CASSLYGGRAYNEQFF	TGTGCCAGCAGTTTATACGGCGGGAGGGCCTACAATGAGCAGTTCTTC
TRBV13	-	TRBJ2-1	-	CASSPPRVRGNEQFF	TGTGCCAGCAGCCCCCCCCGGGTGCGTGGAAATGAGCAGTTCTTC
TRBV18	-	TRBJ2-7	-	CASSPLPPGSGHYEQYF	TGTGCCAGCTCACCACTCCCCCCAGGGTCTGGACACTACGAGCAGTACTTC
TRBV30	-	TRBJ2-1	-	CAWSVRGLNEQFF	TGTGCCTGGAGTGTACGGGGACTGAATGAGCAGTTCTTC
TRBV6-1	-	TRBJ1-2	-	CASSEIEKPPNYGYTF	TGTGCCAGCAGTGAAATTGAGAAGCCTCCTAACTATGGCTACACCTTC
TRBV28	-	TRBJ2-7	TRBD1	CASSLWGRGPPQQYF	TGTGCCAGCAGTTTATGGGGCAGGGGGCCGCCCCAGCAGTACTTC
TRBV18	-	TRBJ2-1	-	CASSPFGAGTYNEQFF	TGTGCCAGCTCACCATTTGGGGCGGGGACATACAATGAGCAGTTCTTC
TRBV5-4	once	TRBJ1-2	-	CASSSDSNYGYTF	TGTGCCAGCAGCTCGGACAGTAACTATGGCTACACCTTC
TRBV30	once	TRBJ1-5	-	CAWSNGASDQPQHF	TGTGCCTGGAGTAACGGGGCCTCCGATCAGCCCCAGCATTTT
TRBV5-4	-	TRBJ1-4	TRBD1	CASSANPGQRNEKLFF	TGTGCCAGCAGCGCGAATCCGGGACAGCGAAATGAAAAACTGTTTTTT
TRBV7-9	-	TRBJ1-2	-	CASSLVGGHYGYTF	TGTGCCAGCAGCTTAGTCGGGGGTCACTATGGCTACACCTTC
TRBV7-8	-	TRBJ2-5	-	CASSRDPLAETQYF	TGTGCCAGCAGCCGTGATCCCTTAGCTGAGACCCAGTACTTC
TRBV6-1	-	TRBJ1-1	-	CASSVGTEAFF	TGTGCCAGCAGCGTAGGAACTGAAGCTTTCTTT
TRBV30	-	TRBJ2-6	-	CAWSRGGRSSSGANVLTF	TGTGCCTGGAGCCGTGGGGGTCGTAGTTCCTCTGGGGCCAACGTCCTGACTTTC
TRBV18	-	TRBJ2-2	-	CASSLTGKDTGELFF	TGTGCCAGCTCACTTACGGGGAAAGACACCGGGGAGCTGTTTTTT
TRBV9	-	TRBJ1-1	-	CASSPLREPPFF	TGTGCCAGCAGCCCCTTGCGGGAGCCCCCTTTCTTT
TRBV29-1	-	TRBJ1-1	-	CSVGNTEAFF	TGCAGCGTTGGTAACACTGAAGCTTTCTTT
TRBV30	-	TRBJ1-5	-	CAWSVTGRRNQPQHF	TGTGCCTGGAGTGTAACGGGGCGACGCAATCAGCCCCAGCATTTT
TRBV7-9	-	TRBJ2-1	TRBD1	CASSLATGTGTYNEQFF	TGTGCCAGCAGCTTAGCCACCGGGACAGGAACCTACAATGAGCAGTTCTTC
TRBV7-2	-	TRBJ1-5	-	CASSFFRTSPQHF	TGTGCCAGCAGCTTTTTTCGTACCAGCCCCCAGCATTTT
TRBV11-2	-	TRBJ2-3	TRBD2	CASSLGARLAGGKDTQYF	TGTGCCAGCAGCTTAGGGGCCCGACTAGCGGGGGGTAAAGATACGCAGTATTTT
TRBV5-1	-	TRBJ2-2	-	CASSPGRQNTGELFF	TGCGCCAGCAGCCCAGGAAGACAGAACACCGGGGAGCTGTTTTTT
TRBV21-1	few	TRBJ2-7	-	CAGQGREQYF	TGTGCCGGACAGGGTCGGGAGCAGTACTTC
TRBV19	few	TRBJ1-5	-	CASSMGGNNQPQHF	TGTGCCAGTAGTATGGGAGGCAACAATCAGCCCCAGCATTTT
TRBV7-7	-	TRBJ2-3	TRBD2	CASSLDGGAADTQYF	TGTGCCAGCAGCTTAGACGGGGGGGCCGCAGATACGCAGTATTTT
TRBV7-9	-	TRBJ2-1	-	CASSFSGNEQFF	TGTGCCAGCAGCTTCTCCGGCAATGAGCAGTTCTTC
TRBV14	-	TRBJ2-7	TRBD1	CASSQERGLQGKQYF	TGTGCCAGCAGCCAAGAGAGAGGGTTACAGGGGAAGCAGTACTTC
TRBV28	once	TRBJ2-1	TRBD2	CASSFEAGGPAHNEQFF	TGTGCCAGCAGTTTTGAAGCGGGAGGGCCGGCACACAATGAGCAGTTCTTC
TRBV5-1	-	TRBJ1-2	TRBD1	CASSSGTGDYGYTF	TGCGCCAGCAGCTCCGGGACAGGGGACTATGGCTACACCTTC
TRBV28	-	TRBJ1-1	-	CASSPPSRAHTEAFF	TGTGCCAGCAGTCCACCGTCCAGGGCGCACACTGAAGCTTTCTTT